These T cell receptor beta chains were read from a single sample in a study of T cell responses to AZD1222 COVID-19 vaccine. TCRdb keeps only in-frame clones here, not all; method: immunoSEQ multiplex PCR. The table shows approximately 120,000 clones, with approximately 91% occurring only once. The sample consisted of peripheral blood, taken on day 0 of MenACWY control vaccination. These receptors were obtained from an adult in good health. Both conserved end residues are part of each CDR3. The D gene is left open where the match is weak. The size of a clone is reported for some rows only, either as once, few or many, or as a class for expanded clones.

D,size,V,J,DNA,CDR3
-,-,TRBV5-1,TRBJ1-1,TGCGCCAGCAGCTTGGACGAGGGTGGGCAGAACACTGAAGCTTTCTTT,CASSLDEGGQNTEAFF
-,-,TRBV11-2,TRBJ1-2,TGTGCCAGCAGCGTCGACTTTAACTATGGCTACACCTTC,CASSVDFNYGYTF
-,few,TRBV29-1,TRBJ1-2,TGCAGCGTGGACCTGGACTATGGCTACACCTTC,CSVDLDYGYTF
-,-,TRBV5-1,TRBJ1-2,TGCGCCAGCAGCTTGCGGAAGGGATCAGGCTACACCTTC,CASSLRKGSGYTF
TRBD2,-,TRBV4-3,TRBJ2-1,TGCGCCAGCAGCCAAGTAGCGGGGGGGAATTATGAGCAGTTCTTC,CASSQVAGGNYEQFF
TRBD1,-,TRBV10-3,TRBJ1-6,TGTGCCATCACCCACAGGGGAAGCTCCTATAATTCACCCCTCCACTTT,CAITHRGSSYNSPLHF
TRBD2,once,TRBV5-1,TRBJ2-1,TGCGCCAGCAGCTCCGGACTAGAGAATGAGCAGTTCTTC,CASSSGLENEQFF
TRBD1,-,TRBV27,TRBJ1-2,TGTGCCAGCAGTTCCGGACAGGGTCGTTTTAACTATGGCTACACCTTC,CASSSGQGRFNYGYTF
TRBD1,-,TRBV28,TRBJ2-2,TGTGCCAGCAGTTTAGAGACAGGGGGCACCGGGGAGCTGTTTTTT,CASSLETGGTGELFF
-,once,TRBV9,TRBJ1-6,TGTGCCAGCAGCGTAGCAGGGTACGGATCACCCCTCCACTTT,CASSVAGYGSPLHF
TRBD1,-,TRBV9,TRBJ2-3,TGTGCCAGCAGCGTTGAACAGGGGACCCGCACAGATACGCAGTATTTT,CASSVEQGTRTDTQYF
TRBD2,-,TRBV4-3,TRBJ2-1,TGCGCCAGCAGCCAAGGGGCGGGGGGGAATGAGCAGTTCTTC,CASSQGAGGNEQFF
-,-,TRBV5-1,TRBJ1-4,TGCGCCAGCAGCCCTGGAGATCCTAATGAAAAACTGTTTTTT,CASSPGDPNEKLFF
TRBD1,-,TRBV6-5,TRBJ1-2,TGTGCCAGCAGTCAAAGGGACAGTACTAACTATGGCTACACCTTC,CASSQRDSTNYGYTF
-,-,TRBV5-6,TRBJ1-4,TGTGCCAGCAGCTTGGTAGGGGGGCTCAGGGGAAATGAAAAACTGTTTTTT,CASSLVGGLRGNEKLFF
-,-,TRBV7-9,TRBJ2-3,TGTGCCAGCAGCTTGACAAGCGGAGATACGCAGTATTTT,CASSLTSGDTQYF
TRBD2,-,TRBV11-2,TRBJ2-3,TGTGCCAGCACCGAAACCGGACCAGCGGGAAGCACAGATACGCAGTATTTT,CASTETGPAGSTDTQYF
-,-,TRBV5-4,TRBJ1-1,TGTGCCAGCACCCCCAGCGGGGGAGACGACAACACTGAAGCTTTCTTT,CASTPSGGDDNTEAFF
-,-,TRBV2,TRBJ1-5,TGTGCCAGCAGTAGGGGTCGGTCGGGTTATCAGCCCCAGCATTTT,CASSRGRSGYQPQHF
-,-,TRBV11-3,TRBJ1-3,TGTGCCAGCAGCCAGACAGCCTCTGGAAACACCATATATTTT,CASSQTASGNTIYF
-,-,TRBV5-1,TRBJ1-1,TGCGCCAGCAGCTTGGCCAAGCAAACTGAAGCTTTCTTT,CASSLAKQTEAFF
-,-,TRBV4-3,TRBJ1-6,TGCGCCAGCAGCCAAGATATCGCTGATTCGAGCTCCTATAATTCACCCCTCCACTTT,CASSQDIADSSSYNSPLHF
TRBD2,once,TRBV28,TRBJ2-7,TGTGCCAGCAGTACGGGGGGACGGGCCCACGAGCAGTACTTC,CASSTGGRAHEQYF
-,-,TRBV12-3/TRBV12-4,TRBJ2-3,TGTGCCAGCAGTTACGTACCTACAGATACGCAGTATTTT,CASSYVPTDTQYF
-,few,TRBV5-4,TRBJ2-2,-,CASTSGARNTGELFF
-,once,TRBV19,TRBJ2-1,TGTGCCAGTAGTGAGGGACACAATGAGCAGTTCTTC,CASSEGHNEQFF
-,-,TRBV5-4,TRBJ2-1,TGTGCCAGCAGCCCCGTCCCGTCTGGGGAGCAGTTCTTC,CASSPVPSGEQFF
-,few,TRBV7-2,TRBJ1-1,TGTGCCAGCAGCCGCGGGGGCCTCATGAACACTGAAGCTTTCTTT,CASSRGGLMNTEAFF
TRBD2,-,TRBV27,TRBJ2-3,TGTGCCAGCAGTCCACATAGCGGGAGGCGAGGAGATACGCAGTATTTT,CASSPHSGRRGDTQYF
TRBD1,few,TRBV6-6,TRBJ1-2,TGTGCCAGCAGCATGGAACTCCGGGACAGGGGTAAAGGCTACACCTTC,CASSMELRDRGKGYTF
-,once,TRBV24-1,TRBJ1-5,TGTGCCAGACAGACGAGCAATCAGCCCCAGCATTTT,CARQTSNQPQHF
-,-,TRBV7-8,TRBJ1-2,TGTGCCAGCAGCTTAGGTTTCGCAGGGCCAGTTAATGGCTACACCTTC,CASSLGFAGPVNGYTF
TRBD2,-,TRBV5-4,TRBJ2-1,TGTGCCAGCAGCGGGGGACTAGCGGACAACCTCTTC,CASSGGLADNLF
-,once,TRBV6-5,TRBJ1-2,TGTGCCAGCAGTTACTCAACCCTTGGTGGCTACACCTTC,CASSYSTLGGYTF
-,-,TRBV7-3,TRBJ2-1,TGTGCCAGCAGCTCCCCCGCCAATGAGCAGTTCTTC,CASSSPANEQFF
-,-,TRBV2,TRBJ1-2,TGTGCCAGCAGTGCGCAGGGTCCAGCTAACTATGGCTACACCTTC,CASSAQGPANYGYTF
-,-,TRBV19,TRBJ2-7,TGTGCCAGCAGTCGGGGGACCCCAACCCCCTACGAGCAGTACTTC,CASSRGTPTPYEQYF
-,-,TRBV18,TRBJ1-5,TGTGCCAGCTCACCAGAAAATTATCAGCCCCAGCATTTT,CASSPENYQPQHF
-,-,TRBV7-2,TRBJ2-4,TGTGCCAGCAGCTTAGGGGCTGCCAAAAACATTCAGTACTTC,CASSLGAAKNIQYF
-,-,TRBV11-3,TRBJ2-2,TGTGCCAGCAGCCCTGATCCGGGACGCAGCACCGGGGAGCTGTTTTTT,CASSPDPGRSTGELFF
-,-,TRBV7-2,TRBJ1-1,TGTGCCAGCAGCTTACATTTTAGGGGGACTGAAGCTTTCTTT,CASSLHFRGTEAFF
-,-,TRBV9,TRBJ1-2,TGTGCCAGCAGCGTAGCCGGGGGACCCAACTATGGCTACACCTTC,CASSVAGGPNYGYTF
-,-,TRBV6-5,TRBJ1-4,TGTGCCAGCCGACAAACAGGGCCTCAAAATGAAAAACTGTTTTTT,CASRQTGPQNEKLFF
-,few,TRBV24-1,TRBJ2-7,TGTGCCACCAGTGATTCGAGTCCGGCACTCTCCTACGAGCAGTACTTC,CATSDSSPALSYEQYF
TRBD1,-,TRBV3-1/TRBV3-2,TRBJ1-2,TGTGCCAGCAGCCGAGGGACAGGGGGTGGCTACACCTTC,CASSRGTGGGYTF